This T cell receptor beta chain is drawn from a study of cytomegalovirus exposure and HLA in healthy donors. Study conclusions and caveats: A subsequent analysis found that TCR clusters from the first cohort also tended to co-occur in the approximately 120 validation repertoires, with around 94% of cluster scores above 0. Investigators reported around 150 TCR beta chains as tied to cytomegalovirus.

The V gene's germline CDR1 is SGHRS and CDR2 YFSETQ. This CDR3 has 16 amino acids. Trimming at V came to 0 bases and at J to 4 bases, leaving 4 bases not matched to a gene. A word on this clone: Its antigen is still unknown.

Libraries were prepared by immunoSEQ multiplex PCR; TCRdb keeps only in-frame clonotypes and omits some of them. Of about 76,000 clones listed, 94% are singletons. The V and J genes are TRBV5-1 and TRBJ1-4; TRBD1 agrees at 9 bases. Sequencing input: PBMCs. This sequence was found in a woman aged 18 to 35 in good health and CMV-seronegative. CDR3 bases: TGCGCCAGCAGCTTGGACGGGACAGGGTTTAATGAAAAACTGTTTTTT. Amino acid sequence: CASSLDGTGFNEKLFF.